What follows describes a single T cell receptor beta chain. No conserved phenylalanine or tryptophan ends this CDR3, so it is likely a read error. No DNA is shown, since the ends of the CDR3 on it are uncertain; the CDR3 is the one TCRdb lists. This sample was included in a study of tumor-infiltrating lymphocytes in oesophageal squamous cell carcinoma. Germline V lookup: CDR1 SSHAT, CDR2 FNYEAQ (reference sequence). The CDR3 has 12 residues if both end residues are counted. One entry per CDR3 protein, called by TCRdb with MiXCR from the PCR reads. The sample yields over 10,000 distinct CDR3 sequences, over 50% seen once.

The receptor was derived from a female donor with esophageal squamous cell carcinoma. Sequenced input: esophageal tumor tissue. The rearrangement uses TRBV7-7 and TRBJ2-3; the tabulated D call, TRBD1, remains unverified against the DNA. CDR3 residues: CATGDRQETQYL.